Below, one T cell receptor beta chain is given with its context. It lacks a known antigen. The input lacks base qualities; no much larger clone sits a single base away. Between about 2 and 5.5 ug genomic DNA was input per sample, with paired samples receiving equal DNA input. TCR beta libraries were constructed with the immunoSEQ hsTCRbeta Kit, with multiplexed V and J gene primers used across two PCR steps. Pooled libraries, together with positive and negative controls, were sequenced on an Illumina MiSeq with a 100-cycle paired-end protocol. The authors processed their data as follows. The immunoSEQ vendor processed the raw data into normalized, annotated TCR beta repertoire reports. Richness was defined as the number of unique clones by nucleotide sequence, and the iChao1 and Efron-Thisted estimators were used to extrapolate total richness. Paired lesions were characterized and compared using Pielou's evenness, Simpson's index, top-ten clone proportional abundance, and the Morisita overlap index. The clones in this table, taken by TCRdb from immuneACCESS, are in-frame only. Not every clone is retained; where verified, under half of the shortfall comes from an unresolved V gene, and the cause of the rest is unknown. For V, J and clone size, that table is used; D and trimming come from the DNA. This sample gives over 1,500 clones in total; about 80% of them show up just once. The ten top clones hold approximately 7.2% of the sample.

The entry originates in a study of T cells in lung cancer brain metastases (dated by TCRdb to 2016 to 2019). As for the study more broadly: Of the roughly 22 patients, 15 to 17 had a history of tobacco use, with a median of 40 pack-years. About 90% of the roughly 20 patients received no interval therapy between primary and metastasis resection. Median interval between primary and brain metastasis specimen acquisition was under 350 days. The study compared TCR beta CDR3 repertoires between fully resected primary non-small cell lung cancers and paired brain metastases. The cohort comprised some 20 patients contributing 40 or so specimens, one primary lung lesion and one brain metastasis each. Of the patients, 11 were female and several were male, and their median age at first diagnosis was 50 to 60 years. DNA integrity number averaged roughly 3.9 in both primary and metastatic specimens, with no significant difference between sites. Study-wide conclusions, independent of this receptor: Effects of preoperative corticosteroids on T cell infiltration in brain metastases could not be controlled. DNA fragmentation in FFPE samples may have prevented retrieval of the complete infiltrating T cell repertoire. Brain metastases had significantly fewer unique productive clones than paired primaries (median approximately 1,500 versus 4,500). The ten most abundant clones made up a significantly larger repertoire fraction in brain metastases than primaries, suggesting clonal expansion. Most clones were specific to a single lesion, and paired lesions overlapped only to a limited degree (mean Morisita index 0.23).

Patients had resection for either synchronous oligometastatic disease or delayed recurrence of a solitary brain metastasis. Patients with a history of multiple malignancies were excluded so that cancers other than NSCLC would not be included. Using marked H&E slides as a guide, tumor areas were macrodissected from about five unstained around 9.3 um sections that had been deparaffinized. All specimens were fixed in formalin and embedded in paraffin (FFPE). Genomic DNA was extracted using the AllPrep DNA/RNA FFPE Kit. The germline V and J ends show losses of 2 bases and 4 bases respectively, and no gene match explains 7 bases of the junction. The CDR3 contains 15 residues, cysteine and phenylalanine counted. Only the CDR3 portion is preserved as DNA: 45 bases, with reading frame beginning at the first base. The CDR1 and CDR2 encoded by the germline V gene are MNHNS and SASEGT.

The chain uses TRBV6-1 and TRBJ1-2, with 7 bases in between that match TRBD1. The specimen sequenced was tumor tissue from the primary lung tumor. This specimen's cell subset or site label, per the study, means: primary lung cancer lesion. The receptor's source is a man aged 70 or older with non-small cell lung cancer. At the DNA level, the sequence is TGTGCCAGCAGTGAATTAGGGGACAGAACCTATGGCTACACCTTC. Its amino acids are CASSELGDRTYGYTF.